Listed below are T cell receptor beta chains from one sample, sequenced in a study of T cell repertoires in cytomegalovirus infection. Using its own MiXCR run on the reads, TCRdb lists one record per CDR3 protein. The sample lists 830,000 or so distinct CDR3 sequences; roughly 33% were seen once. These receptors' targets are unknown. Sequenced here: cultured CD8+ T cells from PBMCs, sampled from culture after CMV antigen stimulation. The receptors here all came from a human donor in good health (CMV status not recorded). Some clones in this sample may be carry-over from other donors' samples. Both conserved end residues are part of each CDR3. The order of the fields is CDR3 DNA, CDR3 protein, D gene, V gene, CDR3 length, clone size, J gene. A D gene is named only where the DNA matches it firmly. Rows may omit the clone size; those that give it use once, few, many or a size class.

TGTGTCAGCAGCTCAGACAGCCGGGGCAATGAGCAGTTCTTC | CVSSSDSRGNEQFF | . | TRBV7-6 | 14 | . | TRBJ2-1
TGTGCCAGCAGCTTACGTGAAACTAATGAAAAACTGTTTTTT | CASSLRETNEKLFF | . | TRBV7-6 | 14 | . | TRBJ1-4
TGCAGTGCTCCATTGCGGGGGAGGATCACAGATACGCAGTATTTT | CSAPLRGRITDTQYF | TRBD2 | TRBV20-1 | 15 | . | TRBJ2-3
TGTGCCAGCAGCTCCGGGACAGTATATTCACCCCTCCACTTT | CASSSGTVYSPLHF | TRBD1 | TRBV11-1 | 14 | few | TRBJ1-6
TGTGCCAGCAGCTTGGAGGCAGGGGGGCCAACCGGAGAGCTGTTTTTT | CASSLEAGGPTGELFF | . | TRBV5-3 | 16 | . | TRBJ2-2
TGTGCCAGCAGTCAACGACGGGCTAGGGGCTACACCTTC | CASSQRRARGYTF | . | TRBV6-5 | 13 | . | TRBJ1-2
TGTGCCAGCAGCGACGTCATCGACGGAACCTACGAGCAGTACTTC | CASSDVIDGTYEQYF | . | TRBV6-1 | 15 | . | TRBJ2-7
TGTGCCAGCAGCTGGCTGAGCGGGAGCTCCTACGAGCAGTACTTC | CASSWLSGSSYEQYF | TRBD2 | TRBV7-9 | 15 | . | TRBJ2-7
TGTGTCAGCAGCTTGGACCTTTTGTATGAGCAGTTCTTC | CVSSLDLLYEQFF | . | TRBV7-3 | 13 | once | TRBJ2-1
TGTGCCATCATCCCAGGCAAATACAATGAGCAGTTCTTC | CAIIPGKYNEQFF | . | TRBV10-3 | 13 | once | TRBJ2-1
TGTGCCAACAGGGGGGCCCAGTCCCCCTACAATGAGCAGTTCTTC | CANRGAQSPYNEQFF | TRBD1 | TRBV6-8 | 15 | . | TRBJ2-1
TGTGCCAGCAGCTTCGGGGGGAGCACCTACGAGCAGTACTTC | CASSFGGSTYEQYF | TRBD2 | TRBV7-8 | 14 | many | TRBJ2-7
TGTGCCAGCAGCTTACAGACAGGGCACACAGATACGCAGTATTTT | CASSLQTGHTDTQYF | TRBD1 | TRBV7-9 | 15 | . | TRBJ2-3
TGTGCCAGCAGCTTAGGGTGGGGGCAGAACACTGAAGCTTTCTTT | CASSLGWGQNTEAFF | . | TRBV7-2 | 15 | . | TRBJ1-1
TGTGCCAGCAGCTTAGCGATGGGGGGAAGCACAGATACGCAGTATTTT | CASSLAMGGSTDTQYF | . | TRBV7-8 | 16 | few | TRBJ2-3
TGTGCCAGCAGTGTTGGGACTAGCGGCTACAATGAGCAGTTCTTC | CASSVGTSGYNEQFF | TRBD2 | TRBV2 | 15 | few | TRBJ2-1
TGTGCCAGCGGAACCGGGACAGAGAATCAGCCCCAGCATTTT | CASGTGTENQPQHF | TRBD1 | TRBV27 | 14 | . | TRBJ1-5
TGTGCCAGCAACCTGAGGGCCTATTATGGCTACACCTTC | CASNLRAYYGYTF | . | TRBV6-2/TRBV6-3 | 13 | . | TRBJ1-2
TGCGCCAGCAGCCAAGAAACCACTGGCTACACCTTC | CASSQETTGYTF | . | TRBV4-1 | 12 | . | TRBJ1-2
TGTGCTAGCAGCTTAGATTTCCAGGGGGCAGATGAGCAGTTCTTC | CASSLDFQGADEQFF | TRBD1 | TRBV7-7 | 15 | few | TRBJ2-1
TGTGCCATCAGTTCTACTAGCCCGCACACCTACGAGCAGTACTTC | CAISSTSPHTYEQYF | . | TRBV10-3 | 15 | few | TRBJ2-7
TGTGCCAGCAGCTTAAACCGACTAGGGGGGGGGCCTAACTATGGCTACACCTTC | CASSLNRLGGGPNYGYTF | . | TRBV7-2 | 18 | . | TRBJ1-2
TGTGCCAGCAGTGTGACAGGGGGTTCACCCCTCCACTTT | CASSVTGGSPLHF | TRBD1 | TRBV27 | 13 | . | TRBJ1-6
TGTGCCAGCAGTTTTTCGGTAGGGCAAATGCATGGCTACACCTTC | CASSFSVGQMHGYTF | . | TRBV12-3/TRBV12-4 | 15 | . | TRBJ1-2
TGTGCCAGCAGCGTAGGGGGGGCCCACTACAATGAGCAGTTCTTC | CASSVGGAHYNEQFF | . | TRBV9 | 15 | few | TRBJ2-1
TGTGCCAGCAGCTTAGAGTCAGCCCTCAGGAATCAGCCCCAGCATTTT | CASSLESALRNQPQHF | . | TRBV7-8 | 16 | few | TRBJ1-5
TGTGCCATCAGGGGACTCTACTACGAGCAGTACTTC | CAIRGLYYEQYF | . | TRBV10-3 | 12 | . | TRBJ2-7
TGCAGTGCTAGTGAGACAATGGGAGAACTTAACTATGGCTACACCTTC | CSASETMGELNYGYTF | . | TRBV20-1 | 16 | . | TRBJ1-2
TGTGCCAGCAGCCCCGTAGGTGGGGACAATCAGCCCCAGCATTTT | CASSPVGGDNQPQHF | . | TRBV27 | 15 | . | TRBJ1-5
TGTGCCAGCAGTTCCCCCGGACTCCCGGGACTTCAACAAGAGACCCAGTACTTC | CASSSPGLPGLQQETQYF | . | TRBV12-3/TRBV12-4 | 18 | few | TRBJ2-5
TGTGCCAGCAGCTCCCCTCAGTCCCCTTCGGAAGCTTTCTTT | CASSSPQSPSEAFF | . | TRBV7-9 | 14 | . | TRBJ1-1
TGTGCCAGCAGTCTCGGGACAGGGGCTGGAAACACCATATATTTT | CASSLGTGAGNTIYF | TRBD1 | TRBV12-3/TRBV12-4 | 15 | many | TRBJ1-3
TGTGCCAGCAGCTATGACGGGACAGGGCCGACTTTGGGGTCCAATGAGCAGTTCTTC | CASSYDGTGPTLGSNEQFF | TRBD1 | TRBV5-6 | 19 | few | TRBJ2-1
TGTGCCAGCAGTAGAGCGGGGGCCCTCTACAATGAGCAGTTCTTC | CASSRAGALYNEQFF | TRBD2 | TRBV6-6 | 15 | . | TRBJ2-1
TGTGCCAGCAGCCCCGGGAGGGGATTATCCTACAATGAGCAGTTCTTC | CASSPGRGLSYNEQFF | TRBD2 | TRBV5-6 | 16 | . | TRBJ2-1
TGTGCCAGCAGCCAAGAGCTCAAACTGACGACTGAAGCTTTCTTT | CASSQELKLTTEAFF | . | TRBV4-2 | 15 | few | TRBJ1-1
TGCAGTGCTAGGCCCGGGACAGGGGCCTACGAGCAGTACTTC | CSARPGTGAYEQYF | TRBD1 | TRBV20-1 | 14 | many | TRBJ2-7
TGTGCCAGCAGTTACTCCGGGCCAAGAGAGACCCAGTACTTC | CASSYSGPRETQYF | . | TRBV6-5 | 14 | . | TRBJ2-5
TGCAGTGCTAGAGATTCGGTGACAGGGCTCCCCTACGAGCAGTACTTC | CSARDSVTGLPYEQYF | TRBD1 | TRBV20-1 | 16 | few | TRBJ2-7
TGTGCCAGCAGCTTATTGGCGGCTGGGGCCAACGTCCTGACTTTC | CASSLLAAGANVLTF | . | TRBV7-6 | 15 | many | TRBJ2-6
TGTGCCAGTAGTCCCGGGGGACCTTCGAGTTTCGAGCAGTACTTC | CASSPGGPSSFEQYF | . | TRBV19 | 15 | . | TRBJ2-7